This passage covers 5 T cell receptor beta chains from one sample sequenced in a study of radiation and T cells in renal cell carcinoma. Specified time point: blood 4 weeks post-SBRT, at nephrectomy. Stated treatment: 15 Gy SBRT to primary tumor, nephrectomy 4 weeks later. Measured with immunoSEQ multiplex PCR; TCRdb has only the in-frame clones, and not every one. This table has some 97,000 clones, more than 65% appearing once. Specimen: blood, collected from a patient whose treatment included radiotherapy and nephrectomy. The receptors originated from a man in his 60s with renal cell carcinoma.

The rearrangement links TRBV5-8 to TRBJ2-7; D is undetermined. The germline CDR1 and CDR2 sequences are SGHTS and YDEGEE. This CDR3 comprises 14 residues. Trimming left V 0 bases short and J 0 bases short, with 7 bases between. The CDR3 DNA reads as TGTGCCAGCAGCTTGGAGATAAGCTCCTACGAGCAGTACTTC. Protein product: CASSLEISSYEQYF. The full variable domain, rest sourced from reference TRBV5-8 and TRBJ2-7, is EAGVTQSPTHLIKTRGQQATLRCSPISGHTSVYWYQQALGLGLQFLLWYDEGEERNRGNFPPRFSGRQFPNYSSELNVNALELEDSALYLCASSLEISSYEQYFGPGTRLTVT.

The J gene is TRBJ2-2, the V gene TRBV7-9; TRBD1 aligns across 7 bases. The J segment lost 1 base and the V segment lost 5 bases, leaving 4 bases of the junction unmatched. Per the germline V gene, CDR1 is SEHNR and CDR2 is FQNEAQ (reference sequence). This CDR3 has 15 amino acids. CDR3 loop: CASSRSGGNTGELFF. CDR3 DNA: TGTGCCAGCAGCCGTTCAGGGGGGAACACCGGGGAGCTGTTTTTT.

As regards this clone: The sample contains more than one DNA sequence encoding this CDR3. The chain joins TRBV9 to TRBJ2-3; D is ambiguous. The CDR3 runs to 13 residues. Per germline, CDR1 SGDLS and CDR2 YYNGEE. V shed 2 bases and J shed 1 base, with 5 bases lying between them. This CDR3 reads CASSVSRTDTQYF. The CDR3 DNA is TGTGCCAGCAGCGTGAGCCGCACAGATACGCAGTATTTT.

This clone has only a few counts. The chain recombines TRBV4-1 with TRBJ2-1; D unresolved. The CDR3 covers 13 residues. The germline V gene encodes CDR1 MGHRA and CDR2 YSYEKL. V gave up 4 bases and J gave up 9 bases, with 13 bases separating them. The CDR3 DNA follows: TGCGCCAGCAGCCCCCCCCGCAGTACTGAGCAGTTCTTC. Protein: CASSPPRSTEQFF.

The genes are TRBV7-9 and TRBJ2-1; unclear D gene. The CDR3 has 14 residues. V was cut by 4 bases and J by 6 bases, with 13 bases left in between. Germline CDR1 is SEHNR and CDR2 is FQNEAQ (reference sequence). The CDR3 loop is CASSSRAMPNEQFF. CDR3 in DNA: TGTGCCAGCAGCTCCCGAGCCATGCCCAATGAGCAGTTCTTC. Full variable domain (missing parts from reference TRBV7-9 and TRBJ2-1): DTGVSQNPRHKITKRGQNVTFRCDPISEHNRLYWYRQTLGQGPEFLTYFQNEAQLEKSRLLSDRFSAERPKGSFSTLEIQRTEQGDSAMYLCASSSRAMPNEQFFGPGTRLTVL.